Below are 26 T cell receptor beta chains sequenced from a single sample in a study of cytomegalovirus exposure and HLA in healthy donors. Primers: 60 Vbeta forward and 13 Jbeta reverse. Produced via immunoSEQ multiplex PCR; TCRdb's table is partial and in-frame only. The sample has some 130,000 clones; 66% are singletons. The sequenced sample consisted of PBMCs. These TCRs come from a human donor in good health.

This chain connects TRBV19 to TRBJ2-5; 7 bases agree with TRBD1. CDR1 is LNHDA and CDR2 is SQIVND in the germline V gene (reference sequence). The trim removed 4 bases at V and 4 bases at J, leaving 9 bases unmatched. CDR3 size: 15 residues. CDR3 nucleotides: TGTGCCAGTAGTACCCGACAGGGTCGGGGAGAGACCCAGTACTTC. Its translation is CASSTRQGRGETQYF.

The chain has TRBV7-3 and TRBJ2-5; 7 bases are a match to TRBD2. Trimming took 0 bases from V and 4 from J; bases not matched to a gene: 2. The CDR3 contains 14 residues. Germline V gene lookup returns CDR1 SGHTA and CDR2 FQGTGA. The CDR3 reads CASSLTPSGETQYF. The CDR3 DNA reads TGTGCCAGCAGCTTAACGCCTAGCGGAGAGACCCAGTACTTC.

The CDR3 loop reads CASSLLFLAGLTGELFF. DNA of the CDR3: TGTGCCAGCAGCTTACTCTTTCTAGCGGGACTCACCGGGGAGCTGTTTTTT. V gene TRBV7-7 combines with J gene TRBJ2-2; 9 bases line up with TRBD2. This CDR3 contains 17 residues. V gave up 2 bases and J gave up 4 bases; unmatched junction bases: 8. Germline V gene data show CDR1 as SSHAT and CDR2 as FNYEAQ (reference sequence).

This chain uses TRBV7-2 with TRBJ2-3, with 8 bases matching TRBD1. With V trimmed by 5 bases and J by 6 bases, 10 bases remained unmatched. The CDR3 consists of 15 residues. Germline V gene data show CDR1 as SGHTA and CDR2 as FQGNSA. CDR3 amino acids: CASSIRGQVTDTQYF. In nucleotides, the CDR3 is TGTGCCAGCAGCATCCGGGGACAGGTCACGGATACGCAGTATTTT.

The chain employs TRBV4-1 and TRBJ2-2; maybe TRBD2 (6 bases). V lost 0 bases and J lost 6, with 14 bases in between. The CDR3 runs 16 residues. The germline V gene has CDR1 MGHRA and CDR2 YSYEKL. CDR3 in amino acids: CASSQEVSGGAGELFF. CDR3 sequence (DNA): TGCGCCAGCAGCCAAGAGGTCAGTGGCGGGGCCGGGGAGCTGTTTTTT.

The CDR3 DNA follows: TGTGCCAGCAGACCAGGGGTGGCCTACGAGCAGTACTTC. This gives the protein CASRPGVAYEQYF. The chain recombines TRBV6-5 with TRBJ2-7; a weak D match, TRBD1 (6 bases). Germline V gene data show CDR1 as MNHEY and CDR2 as SVGAGI. V was cut by 6 bases and J by 2 bases, with 11 bases left in between. The CDR3 totals 13 residues.

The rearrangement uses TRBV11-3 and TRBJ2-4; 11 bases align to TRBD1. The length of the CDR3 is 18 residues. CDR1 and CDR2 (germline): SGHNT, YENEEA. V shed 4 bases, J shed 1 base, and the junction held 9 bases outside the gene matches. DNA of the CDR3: TGTGCCAGCAGCTCGCGGGACAGGGGGTCTTTGGCCAAAAACATTCAGTACTTC. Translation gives CASSSRDRGSLAKNIQYF.

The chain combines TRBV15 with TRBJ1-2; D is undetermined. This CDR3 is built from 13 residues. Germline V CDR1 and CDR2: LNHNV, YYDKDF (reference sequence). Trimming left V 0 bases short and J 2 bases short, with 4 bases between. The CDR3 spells CATSRERNYGYTF. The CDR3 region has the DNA TGTGCCACCAGCAGAGAGCGGAACTATGGCTACACCTTC. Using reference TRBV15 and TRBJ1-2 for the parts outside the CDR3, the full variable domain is DAMVIQNPRYQVTQFGKPVTLSCSQTLNHNVMYWYQQKSSQAPKLLFHYYDKDFNNEADTPDNFQSRRPNTSFCFLDIRSPGLGDTAMYLCATSRERNYGYTFGSGTRLTVV.

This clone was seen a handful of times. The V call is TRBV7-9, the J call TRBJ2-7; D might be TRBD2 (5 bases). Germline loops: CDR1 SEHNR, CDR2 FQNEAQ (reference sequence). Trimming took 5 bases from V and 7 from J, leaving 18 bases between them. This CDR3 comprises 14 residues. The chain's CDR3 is CASSPVGGSIEQYF. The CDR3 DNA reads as TGTGCCAGCAGCCCGGTCGGAGGCTCCATAGAGCAGTACTTC.

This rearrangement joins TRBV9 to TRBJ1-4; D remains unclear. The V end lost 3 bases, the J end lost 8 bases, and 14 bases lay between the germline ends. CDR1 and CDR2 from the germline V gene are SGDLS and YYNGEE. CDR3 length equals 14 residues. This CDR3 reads CASSATTGGEKLFF. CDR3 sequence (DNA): TGTGCCAGCAGCGCCACCACCGGCGGGGAAAAACTGTTTTTT.

The CDR3 DNA reads as TGTGCCAGCAGCTTAGGACAGGGGCGAGGAAACACCATATATTTT. Encoded protein: CASSLGQGRGNTIYF. The chain carries TRBV7-8 and TRBJ1-3; the match to TRBD1 covers 8 bases. Germline V lookup: CDR1 SGHVS, CDR2 FQNEAQ. With V trimmed by 1 base and J by 4 bases, 3 bases remained unmatched. The CDR3 has 15 amino acids.

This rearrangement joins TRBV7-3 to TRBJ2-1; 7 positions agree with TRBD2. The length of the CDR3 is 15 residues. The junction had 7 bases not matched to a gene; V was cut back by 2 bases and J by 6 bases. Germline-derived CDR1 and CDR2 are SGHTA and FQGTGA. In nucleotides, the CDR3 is TGTGCCAGCAGCTTAGTGTGGGAGGGGAGCAATGAGCAGTTCTTC. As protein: CASSLVWEGSNEQFF.

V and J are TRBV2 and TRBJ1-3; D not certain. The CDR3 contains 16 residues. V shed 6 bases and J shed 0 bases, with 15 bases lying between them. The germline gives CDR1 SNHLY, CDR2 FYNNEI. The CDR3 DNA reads TGTGCCAGCAGCCTAAGTCAGGCCATCTCTGGAAACACCATATATTTT. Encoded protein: CASSLSQAISGNTIYF.

The CDR3 nucleotides are TGTGCCAGCAGCTTTGGGGCCACAGGTCCTCACCCCTATGGCTACACCTTC. This codes for CASSFGATGPHPYGYTF. V is TRBV7-8 and J is TRBJ1-2, with D tentatively TRBD1 (5 bases). This CDR3 region has 17 residues. Germline V CDR1 and CDR2: SGHVS, FQNEAQ. The V gene lost 3 bases and the J gene lost 4 bases, with 21 bases spanning the gap.

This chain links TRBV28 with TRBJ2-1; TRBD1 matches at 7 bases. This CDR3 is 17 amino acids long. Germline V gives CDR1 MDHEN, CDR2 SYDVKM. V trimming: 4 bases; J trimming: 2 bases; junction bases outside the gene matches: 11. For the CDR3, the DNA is TGTGCCAGCAGTTCACCCCAGACAGGGCCCCCCTACAATGAGCAGTTCTTC. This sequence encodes CASSSPQTGPPYNEQFF. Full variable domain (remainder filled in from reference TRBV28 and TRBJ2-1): DVKVTQSSRYLVKRTGEKVFLECVQDMDHENMFWYRQDPGLGLRLIYFSYDVKMKEKGDIPEGYSVSREKKERFSLILESASTNQTSMYLCASSSPQTGPPYNEQFFGPGTRLTVL.

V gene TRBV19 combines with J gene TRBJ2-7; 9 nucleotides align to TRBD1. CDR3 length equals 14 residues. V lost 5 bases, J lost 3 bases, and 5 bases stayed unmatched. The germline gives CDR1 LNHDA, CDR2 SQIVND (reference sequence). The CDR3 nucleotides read TGTGCCAGTAGTGCCGACAGGGGGTACTACGAGCAGTACTTC. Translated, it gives CASSADRGYYEQYF.

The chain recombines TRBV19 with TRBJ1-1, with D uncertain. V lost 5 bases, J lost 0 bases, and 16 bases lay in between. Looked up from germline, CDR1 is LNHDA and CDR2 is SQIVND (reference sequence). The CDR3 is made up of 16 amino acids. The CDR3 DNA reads TGTGCCAGTAGTCCGGTCCTGTCGGGATTGAACACTGAAGCTTTCTTT. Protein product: CASSPVLSGLNTEAFF.

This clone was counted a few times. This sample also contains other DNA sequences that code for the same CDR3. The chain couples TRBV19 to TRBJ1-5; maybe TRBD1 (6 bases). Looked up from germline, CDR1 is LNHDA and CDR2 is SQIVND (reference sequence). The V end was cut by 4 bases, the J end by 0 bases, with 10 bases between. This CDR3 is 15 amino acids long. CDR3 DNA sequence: TGTGCCAGTAGTACGACAGGTTATAGCAATCAGCCCCAGCATTTT. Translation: CASSTTGYSNQPQHF.

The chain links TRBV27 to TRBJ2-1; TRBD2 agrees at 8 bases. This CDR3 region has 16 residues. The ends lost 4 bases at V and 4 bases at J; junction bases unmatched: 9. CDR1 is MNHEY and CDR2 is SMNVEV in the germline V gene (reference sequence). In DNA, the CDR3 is TGTGCCAGCAGTTATTCAGCGGGAGAGTTATACAATGAGCAGTTCTTC. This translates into CASSYSAGELYNEQFF.

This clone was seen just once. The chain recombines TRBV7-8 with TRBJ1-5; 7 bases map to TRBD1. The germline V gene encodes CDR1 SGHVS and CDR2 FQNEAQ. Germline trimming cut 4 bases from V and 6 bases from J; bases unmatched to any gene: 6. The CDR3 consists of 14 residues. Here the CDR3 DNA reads TGTGCCAGCAGCTCAGGACAGGTGGGTCAGCCCCAGCATTTT. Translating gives CASSSGQVGQPQHF. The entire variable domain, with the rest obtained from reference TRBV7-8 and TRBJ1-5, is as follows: GAGVSQSPRYKVAKRGQDVALRCDPISGHVSLFWYQQALGQGPEFLTYFQNEAQLDKSGLPSDRFFAERPEGSVSTLKIQRTQQEDSAVYLCASSSGQVGQPQHFGDGTRLSIL.

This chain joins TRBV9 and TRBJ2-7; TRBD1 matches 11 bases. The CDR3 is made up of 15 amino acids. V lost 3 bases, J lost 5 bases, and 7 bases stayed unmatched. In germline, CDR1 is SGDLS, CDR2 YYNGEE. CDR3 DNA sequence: TGTGCCAGCAGCGCCTCGGGACAGGGGGTACACGAGCAGTACTTC. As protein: CASSASGQGVHEQYF. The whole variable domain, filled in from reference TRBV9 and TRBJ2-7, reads DSGVTQTPKHLITATGQRVTLRCSPRSGDLSVYWYQQSLDQGLQFLIQYYNGEERAKGNILERFSAQQFPDLHSELNLSSLELGDSALYFCASSASGQGVHEQYFGPGTRLTVT.

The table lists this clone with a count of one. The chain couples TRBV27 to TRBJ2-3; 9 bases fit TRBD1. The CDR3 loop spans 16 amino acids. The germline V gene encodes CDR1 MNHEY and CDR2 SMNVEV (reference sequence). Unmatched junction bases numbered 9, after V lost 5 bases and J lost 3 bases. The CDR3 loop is CASSVTGTGLTDTQYF. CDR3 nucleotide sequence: TGTGCCAGCAGTGTGACCGGGACAGGGCTTACAGATACGCAGTATTTT.

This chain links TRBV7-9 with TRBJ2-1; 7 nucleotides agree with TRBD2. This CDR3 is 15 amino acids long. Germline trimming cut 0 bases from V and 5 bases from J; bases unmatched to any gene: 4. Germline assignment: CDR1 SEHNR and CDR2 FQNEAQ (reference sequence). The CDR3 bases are TGTGCCAGCAGCTTAGCCGCGGGAGTTGACAATGAGCAGTTCTTC. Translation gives CASSLAAGVDNEQFF. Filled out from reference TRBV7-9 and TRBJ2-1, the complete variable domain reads DTGVSQNPRHKITKRGQNVTFRCDPISEHNRLYWYRQTLGQGPEFLTYFQNEAQLEKSRLLSDRFSAERPKGSFSTLEIQRTEQGDSAMYLCASSLAAGVDNEQFFGPGTRLTVL.

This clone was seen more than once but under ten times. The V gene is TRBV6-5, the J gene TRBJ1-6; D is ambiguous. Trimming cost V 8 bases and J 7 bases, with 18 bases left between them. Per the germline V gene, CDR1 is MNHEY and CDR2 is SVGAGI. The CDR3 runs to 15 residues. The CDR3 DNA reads TGTGCCAGCCAGAACGATTACAGAAGAAATTCACCCCTCCACTTT. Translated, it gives CASQNDYRRNSPLHF.

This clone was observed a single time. CDR3 nucleotides: TGTGCCAGCAGCTTCAGTCCGAACACTGAAGCTTTCTTT. It codes for CASSFSPNTEAFF. The rearrangement links TRBV7-3 to TRBJ1-1; D uncertain. The CDR3 spans 13 residues. V lost 3 bases to trimming and J lost 1 base, with 6 bases between them. Per the germline V gene, CDR1 is SGHTA and CDR2 is FQGTGA.

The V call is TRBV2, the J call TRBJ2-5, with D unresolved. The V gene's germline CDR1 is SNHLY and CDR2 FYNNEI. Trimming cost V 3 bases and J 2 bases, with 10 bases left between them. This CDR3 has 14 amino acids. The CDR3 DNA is TGTGCCAGCAGTGATGGCAGGCTACAAGAGACCCAGTACTTC. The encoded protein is CASSDGRLQETQYF. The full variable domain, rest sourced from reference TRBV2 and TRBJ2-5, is EPEVTQTPSHQVTQMGQEVILRCVPISNHLYFYWYRQILGQKVEFLVSFYNNEISEKSEIFDDQFSVERPDGSNFTLKIRSTKLEDSAMYFCASSDGRLQETQYFGPGTRLLVL.